The 18 T cell receptor beta chains listed next were all sequenced from one sample in a study of T cell changes during pregnancy in multiple sclerosis (dated by TCRdb to the late 2010s). To prepare the library, the immunoSEQ multiplex PCR assay was applied. The table was pulled from immuneACCESS by TCRdb, which kept in-frame rearrangements only. Such tables lose some clones; where checked, under half of the loss comes from unresolved V genes, and the rest has no known cause. The sample yields 76,000 or so clones; just under 95% were counted once. The ten top clones hold 0.65% to 0.75% of the sample. The sample was peripheral blood, taken in the second trimester of pregnancy. The receptors were sampled from a female donor in good health, enrolled as a control in a pregnancy study.

The chain employs TRBV5-5 and TRBJ2-1; TRBD2 agrees at 9 bases. Germline values: CDR1 SGHKS, CDR2 YYEKEE (reference sequence). The CDR3 runs to 15 residues. J gave up 6 bases and V 3 bases, and 7 bases lay outside the gene matches. The CDR3 protein is CASSYGQLAGNEQFF. The CDR3 DNA is TGTGCCAGCAGCTACGGGCAACTAGCGGGCAATGAGCAGTTCTTC.

This chain uses TRBV5-6 with TRBJ1-1; D remains ambiguous. Trimming took 4 bases from V and 3 from J, leaving 16 bases between them. Germline V CDR1 and CDR2: SGHDT, YYEEEE. CDR3 length: 15 residues. Here the CDR3 reads CASSISTRRDTEAFF. In DNA, the CDR3 is TGTGCCAGCAGCATAAGTACAAGGCGGGACACTGAAGCTTTCTTT.

V is TRBV7-8 and J is TRBJ1-2; 10 nucleotides agree with TRBD1. The length of the CDR3 is 15 residues. V was clipped by 3 bases and J by 2 bases; unmatched bases: 3. Germline CDR1 and CDR2: SGHVS and FQNEAQ. CDR3 DNA sequence: TGTGCCAGCAGCTTGGACAGGGGGGCAAACTATGGCTACACCTTC. It yields the protein CASSLDRGANYGYTF. The full variable domain, completed using reference TRBV7-8 and TRBJ1-2, is GAGVSQSPRYKVAKRGQDVALRCDPISGHVSLFWYQQALGQGPEFLTYFQNEAQLDKSGLPSDRFFAERPEGSVSTLKIQRTQQEDSAVYLCASSLDRGANYGYTFGSGTRLTVV.

The chain employs TRBV6-1 and TRBJ1-5, with D perhaps matching TRBD1 (5 bases). Trimming took off 3 bases at V and 9 bases at J, with 9 bases between the two ends. Germline V gene data show CDR1 as MNHNS and CDR2 as SASEGT. The length of the CDR3 is 12 residues. The CDR3 sequence is CASSETDTPQHF. CDR3 sequence (DNA): TGTGCCAGCAGTGAGACAGACACGCCCCAGCATTTT.

This clone was observed a handful of times. V and J are TRBV7-9 and TRBJ2-7; D is perhaps TRBD2 (6 bases). The CDR3 covers 13 residues. Germline V gene sequence: CDR1 SEHNR, CDR2 FQNEAQ (reference sequence). V dropped 2 bases and J dropped 6 bases, with 11 bases sitting between them. For the CDR3, the DNA is TGTGCCAGCAGCTTAAGAGGGGACTCCGAGCAGTACTTC. Translation: CASSLRGDSEQYF.

The genes are TRBV7-2 and TRBJ1-1; TRBD1 matches 7 bases. The J segment lost 2 bases and the V segment lost 11 bases, leaving 5 bases of the junction unmatched. The CDR3 is made up of 12 amino acids. Germline V CDR1 and CDR2: SGHTA, FQGNSA. The CDR3 DNA reads as TGTGCCGGTAGACAGGGAAACACTGAAGCTTTCTTT. Protein sequence: CAGRQGNTEAFF.

CDR3 residues: CASRSSGGGSQPQHF. The CDR3 coding sequence is TGTGCCAGTAGAAGTTCGGGAGGGGGCTCTCAGCCCCAGCATTTT. The J gene is TRBJ1-5, the V gene TRBV19; 7 bases align to TRBD1. CDR1 and CDR2 (germline): LNHDA, SQIVND (reference sequence). The CDR3 is 15 residues long. With 6 bases clipped from V and 6 bases from J, the junction kept 11 bases outside the gene matches.

The chain joins TRBV19 to TRBJ1-4, with TRBD1 identical over 7 bases. The CDR3 runs 15 residues. Looked up from germline, CDR1 is LNHDA and CDR2 is SQIVND (reference sequence). V dropped 4 bases and J dropped 6; count of bases not matched to a gene: 8. CDR3 region: CASSNPRQGYEKLFF. The CDR3 nucleotides are TGTGCCAGTAGTAACCCGAGACAGGGATATGAAAAACTGTTTTTT.

The chain combines TRBV7-2 with TRBJ1-1, with TRBD1 as a possible D gene (5 bases). Germline loops: CDR1 SGHTA, CDR2 FQGNSA. This CDR3 comprises 17 residues. The V end lost 3 bases, the J end lost 2 bases, and 19 bases lay between the germline ends. CDR3 in amino acids: CASSLFAGQTVNTEAFF. The CDR3 DNA follows: TGTGCCAGCAGCTTGTTTGCAGGGCAGACCGTTAACACTGAAGCTTTCTTT. The variable domain in full, completed from reference TRBV7-2 and TRBJ1-1, reads GAGVSQSPSNKVTEKGKDVELRCDPISGHTALYWYRQSLGQGLEFLIYFQGNSAPDKSGLPSDRFSAERTGGSVSTLTIQRTQQEDSAVYLCASSLFAGQTVNTEAFFGQGTRLTVV.

This clone was seen just once. This chain joins TRBV7-2 and TRBJ1-6; D remains unclear. The ends were cut back, 2 bases at V and 7 bases at J, with 3 bases in the middle. This CDR3 has 12 amino acids. Per germline, CDR1 SGHTA and CDR2 FQGNSA. The DNA of the CDR3 is TGTGCCAGCAGCTTACCGAATTCACCCCTCCACTTT. Translated: CASSLPNSPLHF.

The chain has TRBV7-8 and TRBJ2-5; 12 bases align to TRBD2. The CDR3 totals 15 residues. Trimming took 6 bases from V and 5 from J; bases not matched to a gene: 7. Germline V lookup: CDR1 SGHVS, CDR2 FQNEAQ. The DNA of the CDR3 is TGTGCCAGCAGGCATAGACTAGCGGGGGCGGAGACCCAGTACTTC. This encodes CASRHRLAGAETQYF. Combining the CDR3 with reference TRBV7-8 and TRBJ2-5 gives the whole variable domain GAGVSQSPRYKVAKRGQDVALRCDPISGHVSLFWYQQALGQGPEFLTYFQNEAQLDKSGLPSDRFFAERPEGSVSTLKIQRTQQEDSAVYLCASRHRLAGAETQYFGPGTRLLVL.

This rearrangement joins TRBV13 to TRBJ2-1; tentative D call: TRBD2 (6 bases). From germline, CDR1 is PRHDT and CDR2 FYEKMQ (reference sequence). The CDR3 covers 17 residues. The V end was cut by 2 bases, the J end by 1 base, with 15 bases between. CDR3 protein: CASSLPLTSKSYNEQFF. The CDR3 coding sequence is TGTGCCAGCAGCTTACCCCTTACTAGCAAATCCTACAATGAGCAGTTCTTC.

The J gene is TRBJ2-5, the V gene TRBV7-2; 9 nucleotides match TRBD1. Germline V gene sequence: CDR1 SGHTA, CDR2 FQGNSA. This CDR3 is 14 amino acids long. V shed 4 bases and J 5 bases; nucleotides not matched to a gene: 5. The CDR3 DNA reads as TGTGCCAGCAGCTCGGACAGGGGCGGGGAGACCCAGTACTTC. This codes for CASSSDRGGETQYF.

The chain links TRBV5-1 to TRBJ2-3; D gene unclear. This CDR3 comprises 18 residues. V was cut by 0 bases and J by 1 base, with 18 bases left in between. Germline loops: CDR1 SGHRS, CDR2 YFSETQ. The CDR3 DNA sequence: TGCGCCAGCAGCTTGGGTCCCCACCGAACGGTGGGCACAGATACGCAGTATTTT. Translated: CASSLGPHRTVGTDTQYF.

This chain uses TRBV15 with TRBJ2-5; 9 nucleotides line up with TRBD2. The junction had 7 bases not matched to a gene; V was cut back by 0 bases and J by 5 bases. Germline V gene data show CDR1 as LNHNV and CDR2 as YYDKDF (reference sequence). The CDR3 is made up of 16 amino acids. The CDR3 coding sequence is TGTGCCACCAGCAGAGATCAGGGACTAGCCCTCGAGACCCAGTACTTC. Protein: CATSRDQGLALETQYF.

This clone was counted between two and nine times. The J gene is TRBJ2-2, the V gene TRBV2; 7 bases are a match to TRBD1. There are 14 residues in the CDR3. V lost 4 bases, J lost 4 bases, and 3 bases stayed unmatched. Looked up from germline, CDR1 is SNHLY and CDR2 is FYNNEI. The DNA for the CDR3 is TGTGCCAGCAGTGTCAGGGACAGCACCGGGGAGCTGTTTTTT. Translating it yields CASSVRDSTGELFF. Based on the CDR3 plus reference TRBV2 and TRBJ2-2, the full variable domain is EPEVTQTPSHQVTQMGQEVILRCVPISNHLYFYWYRQILGQKVEFLVSFYNNEISEKSEIFDDQFSVERPDGSNFTLKIRSTKLEDSAMYFCASSVRDSTGELFFGEGSRLTVL.

This chain links TRBV19 with TRBJ1-3; no reliable D call. The CDR3 extends over 16 amino acids. Looked up from germline, CDR1 is LNHDA and CDR2 is SQIVND (reference sequence). Trimming pared 1 base from V and 0 bases from J, leaving 10 bases between. The CDR3 region has the DNA TGTGCCAGTAGTATAGTGGCGGAGAACTCTGGAAACACCATATATTTT. Residues: CASSIVAENSGNTIYF.

This chain connects TRBV9 to TRBJ1-3; a weak D match, TRBD1 (5 bases). Trimming left V 0 bases short and J 0 bases short, with 13 bases between. CDR1 is SGDLS and CDR2 is YYNGEE in the germline V gene. The CDR3 runs to 17 residues. This CDR3 reads CASSVAARGGSGNTIYF. For the CDR3, the DNA is TGTGCCAGCAGCGTAGCTGCTAGGGGAGGCTCTGGAAACACCATATATTTT.